These 2 T cell receptor beta chains were sequenced from one sample in a study of T-cell memory formation after mild COVID-19. TCRdb reanalysed the 5' RACE reads using MiXCR and keeps one entry per CDR3 protein. The sample lists fewer than 600,000 distinct CDR3 sequences, approximately 21% occurring once. The material sequenced was PBMCs or a T cell subset sorted from them (not recorded which). These TCRs come from an adult woman who had mild COVID-19 (a few samples of this study predate the infection). Cell type and time point are not known.

This clonotype was picked up a small number of times. This chain links TRBV7-6 with TRBJ2-4; no clear D. The CDR3 runs 15 residues. The germline V gene encodes CDR1 SGHVS and CDR2 FNYEAQ. The germline V and J ends were trimmed by 2 bases and 8 bases, with 16 bases remaining between them. The CDR3 here is CASSLRPALKDIQYF. CDR3 nucleotide sequence: TGTGCCAGCAGCTTAAGGCCGGCCCTTAAGGACATTCAGTACTTC.

This clonotype was seen at least ten times. J is TRBJ2-1 and V is TRBV5-1; 9 nucleotides align to TRBD2. The CDR3 has 17 residues. The germline CDR1 and CDR2 sequences are SGHRS and YFSETQ. Trimming at V came to 5 bases and at J to 0 bases, leaving 9 bases not matched to a gene. The CDR3 protein is CASSREAGGPSYNEQFF. The CDR3 nucleotides read TGCGCCAGCAGTCGAGAAGCGGGGGGCCCCTCCTACAATGAGCAGTTCTTC.